This T cell receptor (beta chain) was profiled in a study of vaccination and CD4 T cells after COVID-19. Overall study context: Some 10 convalescent cases were mild and one was severe, and all had been SARS-CoV-2 positive by nasal swab PCR. Two mRNA vaccine doses were given, either BNT162b2 or mRNA-1273. Overlapping peptides of the spike proteins of SARS-CoV-2, HCoV-NL63, HCoV-OC43 and HCoV-229E were used for cell stimulation.

Described treatment: approximately nine-day PBMC culture with coronavirus spike peptide pools or control peptides (ViraFEST assay). General study findings and limits: Median SARS-CoV-2-reactive clonotype numbers went up from around 20 to 38, but not significantly.

This clonotype was detected only a few times. Its antigen is unknown. Cultured CD4+ T cell DNA was sequenced using the Oncomine TCR Beta short-read assay. TCRdb used MiXCR to reprocess the PCR reads, holding one entry per CDR3 protein. Of around 12,000 distinct CDR3 sequences in the sample, 45% to 60% were seen once. The sequence was obtained from a human donor who had recovered from COVID-19. Material for sequencing was CD4+ T cells from blood, cultured in vitro.

This CDR3 is CSATPAGGSYNSPLHF. Written as DNA, the CDR3 is TGCAGTGCTACCCCAGCAGGGGGCTCCTATAATTCACCCCTCCACTTT. This rearrangement joins TRBV20-1 to TRBJ1-6, with 7 bases matching TRBD1. V dropped 4 bases and J dropped 0; count of bases not matched to a gene: 6. CDR3 length equals 16 residues. Germline CDR1 reads DFQATT; CDR2 reads SNEGSKA (reference sequence).